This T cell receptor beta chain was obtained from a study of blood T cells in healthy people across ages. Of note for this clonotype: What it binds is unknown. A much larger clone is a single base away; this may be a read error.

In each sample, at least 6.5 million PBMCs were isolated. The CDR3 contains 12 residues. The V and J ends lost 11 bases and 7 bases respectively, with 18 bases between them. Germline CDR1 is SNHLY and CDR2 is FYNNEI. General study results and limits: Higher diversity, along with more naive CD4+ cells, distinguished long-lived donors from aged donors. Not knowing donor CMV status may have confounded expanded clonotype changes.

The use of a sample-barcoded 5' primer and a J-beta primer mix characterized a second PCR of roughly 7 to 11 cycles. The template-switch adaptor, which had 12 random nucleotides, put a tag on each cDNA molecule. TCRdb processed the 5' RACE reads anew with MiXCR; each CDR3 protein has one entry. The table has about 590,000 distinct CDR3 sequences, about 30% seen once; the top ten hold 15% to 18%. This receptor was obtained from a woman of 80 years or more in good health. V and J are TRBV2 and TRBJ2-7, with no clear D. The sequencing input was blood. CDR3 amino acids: CAGKLTGSEQYF. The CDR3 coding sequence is TGTGCCGGCAAGCTGACGGGCTCTGAGCAGTACTTC.